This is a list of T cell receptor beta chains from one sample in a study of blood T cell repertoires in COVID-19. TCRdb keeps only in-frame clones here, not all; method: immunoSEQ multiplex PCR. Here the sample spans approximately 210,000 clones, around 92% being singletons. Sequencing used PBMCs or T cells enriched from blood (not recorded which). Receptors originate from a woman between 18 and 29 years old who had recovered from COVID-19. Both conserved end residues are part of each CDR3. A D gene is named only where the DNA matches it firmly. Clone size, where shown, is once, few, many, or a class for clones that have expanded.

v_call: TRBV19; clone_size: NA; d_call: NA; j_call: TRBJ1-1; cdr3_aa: CASNSGGNTEAFF
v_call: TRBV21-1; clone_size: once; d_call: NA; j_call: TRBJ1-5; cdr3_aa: CASRMWGVKVGGLDFGNQPQHF
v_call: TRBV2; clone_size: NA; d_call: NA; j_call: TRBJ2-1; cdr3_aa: CASRDSIGDEQFF
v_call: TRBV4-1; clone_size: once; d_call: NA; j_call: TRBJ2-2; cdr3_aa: CASSLPIPGELFF
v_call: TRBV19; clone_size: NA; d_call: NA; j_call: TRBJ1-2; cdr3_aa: CASSQTGFLRGYTF
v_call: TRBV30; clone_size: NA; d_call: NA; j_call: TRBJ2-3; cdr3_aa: CAWSSGVTDTQYF
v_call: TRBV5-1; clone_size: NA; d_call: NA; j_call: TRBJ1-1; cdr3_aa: CASSATVNTEAFF
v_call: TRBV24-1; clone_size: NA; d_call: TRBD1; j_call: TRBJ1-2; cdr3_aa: CATSDSTGGFGYTF
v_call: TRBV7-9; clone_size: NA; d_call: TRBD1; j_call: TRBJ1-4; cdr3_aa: CASSSTRQGEANEKLFF
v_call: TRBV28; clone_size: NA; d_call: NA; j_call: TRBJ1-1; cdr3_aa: CASSLGALSTEAFF